This entry lists 9 T cell receptor beta chains sequenced from one sample in a study of T cells in Graves' hyperthyroidism and ophthalmopathy. RNA transcripts served as the template for amplifying TCR beta CDR3 regions. HTBI primers were used for first-round RT-PCR of the TCR CDR3. One entry per CDR3 protein, called by TCRdb with MiXCR from the multiplex PCR reads. The sample contains about 210,000 distinct CDR3 sequences, 17% of which appear only once. Sequencing was done on a sample of blood. These receptor sequences come from a man aged 50 to 59 with Graves' hyperthyroidism.

The rearrangement links TRBV24-1 to TRBJ2-2, with 7 bases identical to TRBD2. Germline trimming cut 9 bases from V and 4 bases from J; bases unmatched to any gene: 7. Germline V gene lookup returns CDR1 KGHDR and CDR2 SFDVKD. The CDR3 is 14 residues long. CDR3 coding DNA: TGTGCCACCCACAGCGGGATAATCACCGGGGAGCTGTTTTTT. This sequence encodes CATHSGIITGELFF.

CDR3 DNA: TGCGCCAGCAGTGGACTAGCGGGAACCTACAATGAGCAGTTCTTC. Translation: CASSGLAGTYNEQFF. V gene TRBV5-1 combines with J gene TRBJ2-1; TRBD2 matches at 12 bases. Germline-derived CDR1 and CDR2 are SGHRS and YFSETQ. V shed 5 bases and J 2 bases; nucleotides not matched to a gene: 2. The CDR3 extends over 15 amino acids.

This clonotype was seen repeatedly, ten times or more. The chain joins TRBV28 to TRBJ2-5; 8 nucleotides align to TRBD1. Germline V gene data show CDR1 as MDHEN and CDR2 as SYDVKM. The CDR3 spans 15 residues. The J segment lost 2 bases and the V segment lost 6 bases, leaving 8 bases of the junction unmatched. CDR3 region: CASSPDREIQETQYF. CDR3 coding DNA: TGTGCCAGCAGCCCGGACAGGGAAATTCAAGAGACCCAGTACTTC.

The table lists this clonotype with a few counts. V gene TRBV15 combines with J gene TRBJ1-2; 7 bases are a match to TRBD1. V was pared by 5 bases and J by 8 bases, with 11 bases of the junction left unmatched. The germline V gene encodes CDR1 LNHNV and CDR2 YYDKDF (reference sequence). The CDR3 is 14 residues long. The CDR3 loop is CATSPRLGQWGYTF. The CDR3 DNA reads as TGTGCCACCAGCCCTCGTTTGGGACAGTGGGGCTACACCTTC.

This clonotype was seen repeatedly, ten times or more. The chain couples TRBV3-1 to TRBJ2-1; tentatively, D is TRBD1 (6 bases). CDR1 is LGHDT and CDR2 is YNNKEL in the germline V gene (reference sequence). The CDR3 is 13 residues long. The V and J ends lost 5 bases and 6 bases respectively, with 11 bases between them. The CDR3 spells CASSDLQGNEQFF. For the CDR3, the DNA is TGTGCCAGCAGCGATCTACAGGGCAATGAGCAGTTCTTC.

This clonotype was seen more than once but under ten times. The chain recombines TRBV6-1 with TRBJ2-3, with 13 bases identical to TRBD2. J was trimmed by 2 bases and V by 6 bases; bases with no gene match: 8. CDR3 length: 17 amino acids. Germline values: CDR1 MNHNS, CDR2 SASEGT. The CDR3 spells CASRPLAGGPFTDTQYF. The CDR3 nucleotides read TGTGCCAGCAGACCACTAGCGGGAGGGCCTTTCACAGATACGCAGTATTTT.

The chain employs TRBV7-8 and TRBJ1-5, with 7 bases identical to TRBD1. The trim removed 1 base at V and 3 bases at J, leaving 9 bases unmatched. Per germline, CDR1 SGHVS and CDR2 FQNEAQ. This CDR3 region has 17 residues. The CDR3 protein is CASSLEQLTGNNQPQHF. CDR3 sequence (DNA): TGTGCCAGCAGCTTAGAACAATTGACAGGGAACAATCAGCCCCAGCATTTT.

The sample holds a few counts of this clonotype. The CDR3 nucleotides are TGCAGTGCTAAAGGCAATCCTGTAAAGATTGAGCAGTTCTTC. Translated: CSAKGNPVKIEQFF. This rearrangement joins TRBV20-1 to TRBJ2-1; the D is unclear. The CDR3 loop spans 14 amino acids. V was clipped by 4 bases and J by 9 bases, with 19 bases between them. Germline V gene data show CDR1 as DFQATT and CDR2 as SNEGSKA (reference sequence).

Notes on this clonotype: A junction boundary mismatches the germline segment, possibly from a read error. V is TRBV19 and J is TRBJ2-5; perhaps D is TRBD1 or TRBD2 (5 bases each). This CDR3 region has 12 residues. Germline-derived CDR1 and CDR2 are LNHDA and SQIVND (reference sequence). The CDR3 DNA sequence: TGTGCCAGTAAAGGACGGGACGGGACCCATTACTTC. Its protein is CASKGRDGTHYF. Combining the CDR3 with reference TRBV19 and TRBJ2-5 gives the whole variable domain DGGITQSPKYLFRKEGQNVTLSCEQNLNHDAMYWYRQDPGQGLRLIYYSQIVNDFQKGDIAEGYSVSREKKESFPLTVTSAQKNPTAFYLCASKGRDGTHYFGPGTRLLVL.